This paragraph reports one T cell receptor (beta chain). CDR3 length: 16 amino acids. Germline values: CDR1 SEHNR, CDR2 FQNEAQ (reference sequence). V lost 5 bases, J lost 0 bases, and 6 bases stayed unmatched. The data derive from a study of blood T cell repertoires in COVID-19. Study at large: COVID-19 samples collected from the United States, Italy and Spain covered acute and convalescent phases.

As handled by the study authors: Estimates of nucleated cell counts were drawn from the amplification of reference gene primers. Repertoires were generated with immunoSEQ multiplex PCR, while TCRdb's copy carries only in-frame clones and drops some. D and trimming were read from the DNA, whereas the V and J calls and clone size are those reported in that table. The sample consists of 200,000 to 250,000 clones, roughly 90% of them appearing once. The chain carries TRBV7-9 and TRBJ2-1; 8 positions agree with TRBD1. The source material was peripheral blood. The receptor's source is a woman in her fifties or sixties with acute or convalescent COVID-19. CDR3 nucleotides: TGTGCCAGCAGCGCCAGGGGGCCGAGCTCCTACAATGAGCAGTTCTTC. Its translation: CASSARGPSSYNEQFF.